The 2 T cell receptor beta chains presented below share a single source sample, sequenced in a study of shared clonotypes between healthy human individuals. Profiling relied on immunoSEQ multiplex PCR, and the TCRdb table lists in-frame clones only, not all of them. The sample shows around 690,000 clones, 90% of them seen only once. Sequenced sample: memory CD8+ T cells from PBMCs. Subset indicated: CD45RO+ cells pooled with CCR7-negative TemRA cells. These receptors were taken from a man between 18 and 35 years old in good health. Some clones in this sample may be carry-over from other donors' samples.

The V and J genes are TRBV19 and TRBJ2-7, with D possibly being TRBD1 or TRBD2 (5 bases each). Germline V CDR1 and CDR2: LNHDA, SQIVND (reference sequence). The CDR3 length is 14 residues. With 6 bases removed from V and 2 bases from J, the gap between germline ends came to 14 bases. The CDR3 coding sequence is TGTGCCAGTAGCCCGGGACGATGGGCCTACGAGCAGTACTTC. Protein product: CASSPGRWAYEQYF.

The rearrangement links TRBV28 to TRBJ2-3, with TRBD1 matching 10 bases. Germline V gene sequence: CDR1 MDHEN, CDR2 SYDVKM. The CDR3 loop spans 18 amino acids. The V and J ends lost 0 bases and 1 base, in that order; junction bases with no gene match: 7. The CDR3 DNA is TGTGCCAGCAGTTTATGGGGCGACAGGGGGCCAGGCACAGATACGCAGTATTTT. It codes for CASSLWGDRGPGTDTQYF.